A selection of T cell receptor beta chains follows, all from one sample in a study of siplizumab effects on memory and regulatory T cells. This table comes from immunoSEQ multiplex PCR, and its TCRdb copy is limited to in-frame clones, with some not included. The sample has around 100,000 clones, 75% to 95% seen once; the top ten hold 0.15%. The sequencing sample was made of CD4+ T cells sorted from blood. These TCRs come from a human donor in good health. CDR3s include the opening cysteine and the closing phenylalanine or tryptophan. Fields, in order: CDR3 protein, CDR3 DNA, J gene, V gene, D gene, clone size. The D gene is left open where the match is weak. A clone size is listed for some rows: how often the clone was seen (once, few, many), or a class if it is expanded.

CASRQTGNSYNEQFF | TGTGCCAGCAGGCAAACAGGAAACTCCTACAATGAGCAGTTCTTC | TRBJ2-1 | TRBV6-5 | - | -
CASSLVAPGRYEQYF | TGTGCCAGCAGTTTAGTGGCGCCAGGGCGCTACGAGCAGTACTTC | TRBJ2-7 | TRBV28 | - | -
CATRPWGGAYEQYF | TGTGCCACCAGACCTTGGGGGGGGGCCTACGAGCAGTACTTC | TRBJ2-7 | TRBV19 | TRBD2 | -
CASSLGWQARLYEQYF | TGTGCCAGCAGTTTAGGGTGGCAGGCAAGGCTCTACGAGCAGTACTTC | TRBJ2-7 | TRBV27 | - | -
CASSLGGQGGLETQYF | TGTGCCAGCAGCTTAGGGGGGCAGGGGGGATTGGAGACCCAGTACTTC | TRBJ2-5 | TRBV7-2 | - | -
CSVIELLDRYGYTF | TGCAGCGTTATAGAGCTCTTAGATCGCTATGGCTACACCTTC | TRBJ1-2 | TRBV29-1 | - | -
CASSIFSSGTGTHEQYF | TGTGCCAGTAGTATATTCAGCTCCGGGACAGGGACCCACGAGCAGTACTTC | TRBJ2-7 | TRBV19 | TRBD1 | -
CASSFNSGGPGKETQYF | TGTGCCAGCAGTTTCAATAGCGGGGGGCCCGGTAAAGAGACCCAGTACTTC | TRBJ2-5 | TRBV28 | TRBD2 | -
CASSGGRNTEAFF | TGTGCCAGCAGTGGGGGCCGGAACACTGAAGCTTTCTTT | TRBJ1-1 | TRBV2 | - | -
CASNTGMNTEAFF | TGTGCCAGCAATACGGGGATGAACACTGAAGCTTTCTTT | TRBJ1-1 | TRBV6-5 | - | once
CATSSVGWEQFF | TGTGCCACCTCTTCGGTGGGCTGGGAGCAGTTCTTC | TRBJ2-1 | TRBV14 | - | -
CASSPPTGGYGYTF | TGTGCCAGCTCACCACCGACAGGGGGCTATGGCTACACCTTC | TRBJ1-2 | TRBV18 | TRBD1 | -
CASSFAGLGYEQYF | TGTGCCAGCAGCTTTGCAGGGTTAGGCTACGAGCAGTACTTC | TRBJ2-7 | TRBV11-2 | - | -
CASSSRDRAYEQYF | TGCGCCAGCAGCTCCCGGGACAGAGCCTACGAGCAGTACTTC | TRBJ2-7 | TRBV5-1 | TRBD1 | -
CASSDSQGAPGSNQPQHF | TGTGCCAGCAGTGACTCACAGGGGGCGCCGGGGAGCAATCAGCCCCAGCATTTT | TRBJ1-5 | TRBV6-4 | TRBD1 | -
CASGTGVQETQYF | TGTGCCAGCGGAACAGGGGTCCAAGAGACCCAGTACTTC | TRBJ2-5 | TRBV27 | TRBD1 | -
CASSLGTWEKLFF | TGCGCCAGCAGCTTGGGAACCTGGGAAAAACTGTTTTTT | TRBJ1-4 | TRBV5-1 | - | few
CASSLQFAGTTDTQYF | TGTGCCAGCAGCTTACAATTTGCGGGGACCACAGATACGCAGTATTTT | TRBJ2-3 | TRBV7-9 | - | -
CASSSTSGRGGNQPQHF | TGTGCCAGCAGTAGTACCTCGGGGAGGGGAGGGAATCAGCCCCAGCATTTT | TRBJ1-5 | TRBV27 | - | -
CASSSQGLSNSPLHF | TGTGCCAGCAGTTCACAGGGGTTAAGTAATTCACCCCTCCACTTT | TRBJ1-6 | TRBV6-5 | TRBD1 | -
CASSPDSGGANEQFF | TGTGCCAGCAGCCCGGATAGCGGGGGCGCGAATGAGCAGTTCTTC | TRBJ2-1 | TRBV2 | TRBD2 | -
CASSPERGNEQFF | TGTGCCAGCAGCCCCGAGCGGGGCAATGAGCAGTTCTTC | TRBJ2-1 | TRBV7-7 | TRBD2 | -
CASSKARTGGAGIIYEQYF | TGTGCCAGCAGCAAAGCTAGGACAGGGGGCGCAGGGATCATCTACGAGCAGTACTTC | TRBJ2-7 | TRBV21-1 | - | -
CASSLAGTNEQFF | TGTGCCAGCAGCTTAGCAGGGACCAATGAGCAGTTCTTC | TRBJ2-1 | TRBV7-9 | - | -
CATSRDGGAGYEQYF | TGTGCCACCAGCAGAGATGGGGGGGCAGGGTACGAGCAGTACTTC | TRBJ2-7 | TRBV15 | - | -
CASRPRGDPSYEQYF | TGTGCCAGCAGGCCGAGGGGCGATCCGTCCTACGAGCAGTACTTC | TRBJ2-7 | TRBV7-2 | - | -
CASSQAASYTF | TGTGCCAGCAGCCAAGCGGCCAGCTACACCTTC | TRBJ1-2 | TRBV14 | - | -
CASSLTQSETQYF | TGTGCCAGCAGCTTAACTCAATCGGAGACCCAGTACTTC | TRBJ2-5 | TRBV7-3 | - | -
CASRSGGAYEQYF | TGTGCCAGCAGGTCAGGGGGGGCCTACGAGCAGTACTTC | TRBJ2-7 | TRBV7-2 | - | -
CASISPGTDNSPLHF | TGTGCCAGCATCTCACCCGGGACAGATAATTCACCCCTCCACTTT | TRBJ1-6 | TRBV7-2 | TRBD1 | -
CASSLLSMAGYSYNEQFF | TGTGCCAGCAGTTTACTCTCCATGGCAGGTTACTCCTACAATGAGCAGTTCTTC | TRBJ2-1 | TRBV28 | - | -
CASSTDWGSYNEQFF | TGTGCCAGCAGTACCGACTGGGGATCCTACAATGAGCAGTTCTTC | TRBJ2-1 | TRBV6-5 | - | -
CASSTGQPNQPQHF | TGCGCCAGCAGCACGGGACAGCCCAATCAGCCCCAGCATTTT | TRBJ1-5 | TRBV5-1 | TRBD1 | -
CASSLVRGDTQYF | TGTGCCAGCAGCTTGGTTCGGGGAGATACGCAGTATTTT | TRBJ2-3 | TRBV5-5 | - | -
CASNTGHYGYTF | TGCGCCAGCAATACAGGGCACTATGGCTACACCTTC | TRBJ1-2 | TRBV28 | - | -